The 3 T cell receptor beta chains below come from one sample, sequenced in a study of blood T cell repertoires in COVID-19. The method was immunoSEQ multiplex PCR; TCRdb's version includes in-frame clones alone and lacks a portion of them. This sample yields 190,000 or so clones, of which about 95% are seen a single time; 0.7% to 0.8% belongs to the top ten. The source material was peripheral blood. The receptors shown here come from a man aged 25-45 years with COVID-19, enrolled during active disease.

The V gene is TRBV24-1, the J gene TRBJ2-1, with 8 bases matching TRBD1. The ends lost 9 bases at V and 7 bases at J; junction bases unmatched: 7. Per germline, CDR1 KGHDR and CDR2 SFDVKD. The CDR3 has 13 amino acids. The CDR3 here is CATGQGSGNEQFF. The CDR3 nucleotides read TGTGCCACCGGACAGGGTTCGGGGAATGAGCAGTTCTTC.

This chain uses TRBV10-3 with TRBJ2-3; 12 bases are shared with TRBD2. The CDR3 sequence is 16 residues long. Germline CDR1 and CDR2: ENHRY and SYGVKD. V trimming: 3 bases; J trimming: 6 bases; junction bases outside the gene matches: 7. The chain's CDR3 is CAISEASGGAADTQYF. The CDR3 region has the DNA TGTGCCATCAGTGAAGCTAGCGGGGGGGCCGCGGATACGCAGTATTTT.

This clone was seen only once. V and J are TRBV27 and TRBJ2-1; a possible D gene is TRBD1 (5 bases). The germline V gene has CDR1 MNHEY and CDR2 SMNVEV (reference sequence). This CDR3 region has 15 residues. V was clipped by 5 bases and J by 7 bases, with 18 bases between them. CDR3 nucleotide sequence: TGTGCCAGCAGTGGGGCGGTTCGGGCGCGAAATGAGCAGTTCTTC. Its protein product is CASSGAVRARNEQFF.